This T cell receptor beta chain was sequenced during a study of identical twins. General observations from the study: Zero-insertion analyses could be partly confounded by invariant MAIT and iNKT cells.

This clonotype occurred many times. Its antigen is as yet unknown. TCRdb re-derived calls from the 5' RACE reads in MiXCR, one entry per CDR3 protein. The profile shows hundreds of thousands of distinct CDR3 sequences, around 24% of them singletons. These same data were also listed under a study on T cells expressing NK-cell markers. From that paper: Investigators obtained TCR beta repertoires from sorted CD3+CD56+NKG2C+, CD3+CD56+NKG2C- and CD3+CD56-NKG2C+ T cells. Dominant NKG2C+ clonotype frequencies of roughly 1.0-7.5% of CD8+ T cells were measured in a handful of donors. These clonotypes also led the CD3+CD56-NKG2C+ fraction in a handful of donors.

The TCR comes from a woman aged 18-30 years in good health. Sequenced input: CD4+ T cells sorted from blood.

CDR3 amino acids: CSASGRSSYNEQFF. The CDR3, as DNA: TGCAGTGCTAGCGGGAGGAGCTCCTACAATGAGCAGTTCTTC. This chain uses TRBV20-1 with TRBJ2-1; TRBD2 matches 7 bases. The CDR3 covers 14 residues. The germline CDR1 and CDR2 sequences are DFQATT and SNEGSKA (reference sequence). The ends lost 3 bases at V and 0 bases at J; junction bases unmatched: 2.